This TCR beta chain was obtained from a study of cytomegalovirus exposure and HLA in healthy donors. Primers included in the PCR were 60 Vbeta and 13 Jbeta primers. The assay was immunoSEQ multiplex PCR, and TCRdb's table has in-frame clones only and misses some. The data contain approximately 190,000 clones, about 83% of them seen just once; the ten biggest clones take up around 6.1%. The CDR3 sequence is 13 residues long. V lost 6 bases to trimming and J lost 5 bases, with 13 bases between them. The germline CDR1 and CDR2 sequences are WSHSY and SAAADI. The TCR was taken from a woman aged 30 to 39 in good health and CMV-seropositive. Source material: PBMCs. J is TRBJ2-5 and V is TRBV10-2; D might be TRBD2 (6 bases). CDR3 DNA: TGCGCCAGCAGCCGGACTATTGGCGAGACCCAGTACTTC. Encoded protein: CASSRTIGETQYF.